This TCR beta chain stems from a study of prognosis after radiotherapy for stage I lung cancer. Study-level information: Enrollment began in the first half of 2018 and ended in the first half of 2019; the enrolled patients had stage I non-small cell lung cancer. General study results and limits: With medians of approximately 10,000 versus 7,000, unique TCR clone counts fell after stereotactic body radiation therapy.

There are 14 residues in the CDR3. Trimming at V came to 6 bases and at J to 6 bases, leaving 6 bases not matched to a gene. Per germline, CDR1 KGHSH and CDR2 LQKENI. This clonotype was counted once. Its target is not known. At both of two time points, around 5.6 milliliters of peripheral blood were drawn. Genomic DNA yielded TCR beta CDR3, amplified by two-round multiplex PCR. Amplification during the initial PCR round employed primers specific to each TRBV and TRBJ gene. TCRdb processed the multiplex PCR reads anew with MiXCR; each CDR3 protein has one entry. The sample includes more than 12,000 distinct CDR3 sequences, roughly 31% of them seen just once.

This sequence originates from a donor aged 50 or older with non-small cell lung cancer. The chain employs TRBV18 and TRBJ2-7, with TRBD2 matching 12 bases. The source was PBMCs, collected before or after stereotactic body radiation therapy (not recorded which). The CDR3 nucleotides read TGTGCCAGCTCTCTCACTAGCGGGAGGCGCGAGCAGTACTTC. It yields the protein CASSLTSGRREQYF.